The 32 T cell receptor beta chains presented below share a single source sample, sequenced in a study of T cell repertoires in cytomegalovirus infection. One entry per CDR3 protein results from TCRdb running MiXCR on the reads. The table has 450,000 to 600,000 distinct CDR3 sequences, about 33% seen once; the top ten hold 15% to 20%. For these receptors, no antigen is known. Source: cultured PBMCs, taken from culture after CMV antigen stimulation. These receptors were taken from a human donor in good health (CMV status not recorded). Some clones in this sample may be carry-over from other donors' samples.

This clonotype has only a few counts. This CDR3 is CASSQSLLYEQYV. The CDR3 coding sequence is TGTGCCAGCAGTCAATCCCTTCTATACGAGCAGTACGTC. The chain has TRBV6-2 or TRBV6-3 and TRBJ2-7, with D unclear. The CDR3 has 13 amino acids. The V gene lost 5 bases and the J gene lost 4 bases, with 12 bases spanning the gap. Per the germline V gene, CDR1 is MNHEY and CDR2 is SVGEGT.

The chain employs TRBV5-3 and TRBJ2-3, with D hard to call. TRBV5-3 is an ORF, with its function uncertain. V lost 8 bases, J lost 2 bases, and 18 bases lay in between. This CDR3 spans 15 amino acids. The chain's CDR3 is CASSRDGRYTDTQYF. DNA of the CDR3: TGTGCCAGCAGCCGCGACGGAAGATACACAGATACGCAGTATTTT.

This clonotype was observed a few times. The chain carries TRBV24-1 and TRBJ2-5, with 8 bases matching TRBD2. The V segment lost 0 bases and the J segment 5 bases; nucleotides outside the gene matches: 7. Germline-derived CDR1 and CDR2 are KGHDR and SFDVKD. This CDR3 is 16 amino acids long. CDR3 sequence (DNA): TGTGCCACCAGTGATTTGGCGGTAGCGGGATTTGAGACCCAGTACTTC. It yields the protein CATSDLAVAGFETQYF.

The rearrangement links TRBV28 to TRBJ2-3; 7 nucleotides agree with TRBD2. The CDR3 loop spans 13 amino acids. V trimming: 6 bases; J trimming: 8 bases; junction bases outside the gene matches: 8. Germline V gene sequence: CDR1 MDHEN, CDR2 SYDVKM. The CDR3 DNA reads TGTGCCAGCAGAGCGGGGCGCCGGGGTACGCAGTATTTT. It yields the protein CASRAGRRGTQYF.

The CDR3 loop reads CATNGRGCYGYTF. CDR3 bases: TGTGCCACCAACGGGAGGGGATGTTATGGCTACACCTTC. This chain uses TRBV24-1 with TRBJ1-2; possible D gene TRBD1, 5 bases. Trimming stripped 8 bases from V and 5 bases from J, with 14 bases between. Looked up from germline, CDR1 is KGHDR and CDR2 is SFDVKD. The CDR3 is 13 residues long.

V and J are TRBV7-6 and TRBJ2-7; D tentatively reads TRBD1 or TRBD2 (6 bases each). This CDR3 has 12 amino acids. V lost 6 bases and J 6 bases, leaving 12 bases between the germline ends. From germline, CDR1 is SGHVS and CDR2 FNYEAQ. The CDR3 region is CASRQGGGEQYF. The CDR3 nucleotides are TGTGCCAGCAGACAGGGAGGAGGCGAGCAGTACTTC.

V and J are TRBV12-3 or TRBV12-4 and TRBJ2-1; possible D gene TRBD2, 6 bases. Trimming removed 6 bases at V and 0 bases at J, with 24 bases between. This CDR3 has 19 amino acids. CDR3 sequence reads: CASSRRDSGLLSSYNEQFF. CDR3 sequence (DNA): TGTGCCAGCAGCCGTCGGGATAGCGGTCTTTTAAGCTCCTACAATGAGCAGTTCTTC.

The chain couples TRBV7-3 to TRBJ1-6; D is unresolved. This CDR3 comprises 15 residues. CDR1 is SGHTA and CDR2 is FQGTGA in the germline V gene. V dropped 3 bases and J dropped 7 bases, with 13 bases sitting between them. The CDR3 DNA reads as TGTGCCAGCAGCTTCAGCGGCCTCGTAAATTCACCCCTCCACTTT. Amino acids: CASSFSGLVNSPLHF.

The V and J genes are TRBV4-1 and TRBJ2-7; 14 bases agree with TRBD2. Trimming at V came to 1 base and at J to 0 bases, leaving 5 bases not matched to a gene. Germline V CDR1 and CDR2: MGHRA, YSYEKL. The CDR3 has 18 residues. The CDR3 loop is CASSQGEGLAGDSYEQYF. CDR3 DNA: TGCGCCAGCAGCCAAGGGGAGGGACTAGCGGGGGACTCCTACGAGCAGTACTTC.

The V gene is TRBV19, the J gene TRBJ2-2; 11 nucleotides agree with TRBD2. Germline values: CDR1 LNHDA, CDR2 SQIVND (reference sequence). The CDR3 has 14 amino acids. V gave up 7 bases and J gave up 7 bases; unmatched junction bases: 5. DNA of the CDR3: TGTGCCAGTAAGGGGCTAGCGGGAGGCGGGGAGCTGTTTTTT. Translation gives CASKGLAGGGELFF.

The chain combines TRBV19 with TRBJ1-1; a possible D gene is TRBD1 (5 bases). The length of the CDR3 is 12 residues. Trimming cost V 8 bases and J 4 bases, with 11 bases left between them. Per germline, CDR1 LNHDA and CDR2 SQIVND (reference sequence). In nucleotides, the CDR3 is TGTGCCAGTGGGGGGTTGCGCACTGAAGCTTTCTTT. Protein product: CASGGLRTEAFF.

This clonotype was observed many times. The gene calls are TRBV6-1 and TRBJ1-5; possible D gene TRBD1, 5 bases. CDR3 size: 16 residues. Germline CDR1 is MNHNS and CDR2 is SASEGT. The ends were cut back, 3 bases at V and 0 bases at J, with 12 bases in the middle. The CDR3 DNA reads TGTGCCAGCAGTGATCCTGACAGCTATAGCAATCAGCCCCAGCATTTT. Protein: CASSDPDSYSNQPQHF.

In its sample, this clonotype was seen many times. The rearrangement joins TRBV7-2 to TRBJ2-4; 11 positions agree with TRBD2. From germline, CDR1 is SGHTA and CDR2 FQGNSA. V shed 1 base, J shed 1 base, and the junction held 3 bases outside the gene matches. The CDR3 is 17 residues long. CDR3 amino acids: CASSLGLAGKAKNIQYF. Written as DNA, the CDR3 is TGTGCCAGCAGCTTAGGACTAGCGGGAAAGGCCAAAAACATTCAGTACTTC.

The chain couples TRBV27 to TRBJ2-7; D not resolved. The CDR3 covers 14 residues. The germline gives CDR1 MNHEY, CDR2 SMNVEV (reference sequence). Trimming cost V 2 bases and J 0 bases, with 8 bases left between them. The CDR3 DNA reads as TGTGCCAGCAGTTTAAAGGCGGACTCCTACGAGCAGTACTTC. This sequence encodes CASSLKADSYEQYF.

This clonotype was counted at least ten times. The chain joins TRBV7-2 to TRBJ2-2; D assignment may be TRBD1 or TRBD2 (5 bases each). There are 15 residues in the CDR3. From germline, CDR1 is SGHTA and CDR2 FQGNSA. V dropped 2 bases and J dropped 3 bases, with 10 bases sitting between them. CDR3 amino acids: CASSLTGQHTGELFF. The CDR3 region has the DNA TGTGCCAGCAGCTTAACGGGGCAGCACACCGGGGAGCTGTTTTTT.

The rearrangement links TRBV28 to TRBJ2-7, with TRBD2 as a possible D gene (5 bases). Germline loops: CDR1 MDHEN, CDR2 SYDVKM. The germline V and J ends were trimmed by 4 bases and 4 bases, with 11 bases remaining between them. This CDR3 is built from 13 residues. The CDR3 loop reads CASSYEGLYEQYF. CDR3 nucleotides: TGTGCCAGCAGTTATGAGGGTCTGTACGAGCAGTACTTC.

The chain uses TRBV19 and TRBJ2-7; 10 bases map to TRBD1. The V and J ends lost 3 bases and 3 bases, in that order; junction bases with no gene match: 5. This CDR3 has 15 residues. In germline, CDR1 is LNHDA, CDR2 SQIVND (reference sequence). The CDR3, as DNA: TGTGCCAGTAGTATGATGGGACAGGGGAGCTACGAGCAGTACTTC. Amino acids: CASSMMGQGSYEQYF.

This clonotype was detected only a few times. The DNA of the CDR3 is TGCAGTGCTAGAGATGGGAGACGGCCTCGCACAGATACGCAGTATTTT. Translated, it gives CSARDGRRPRTDTQYF. The chain joins TRBV20-1 to TRBJ2-3, with D possibly being TRBD2 (5 bases). With 0 bases removed from V and 1 base from J, the gap between germline ends came to 14 bases. This CDR3 is 16 amino acids long. Germline V CDR1 and CDR2: DFQATT, SNEGSKA (reference sequence).

This chain uses TRBV25-1 with TRBJ2-2, with TRBD2 matching over 9 bases. Unmatched junction bases numbered 2, after V lost 3 bases and J lost 3 bases. The germline gives CDR1 MGHDK, CDR2 SYGVNS. The CDR3 covers 15 residues. The CDR3 here is CASSELAGDTGELFF. The CDR3 DNA reads TGTGCCAGCAGTGAGTTAGCGGGAGACACCGGGGAGCTGTTTTTT.

This clonotype was picked up one time. This chain joins TRBV20-1 and TRBJ2-1; 7 positions match TRBD2. V lost 5 bases, J lost 8 bases, and 12 bases stayed unmatched. The V gene's germline CDR1 is DFQATT and CDR2 SNEGSKA (reference sequence). The CDR3 is made up of 14 amino acids. This chain's CDR3 is CSAPLSGRGDEQFF. DNA for the CDR3: TGCAGTGCTCCCCTTAGCGGGCGAGGAGATGAGCAGTTCTTC.

The chain links TRBV29-1 to TRBJ1-1, with 8 bases matching TRBD1. Germline assignment: CDR1 SQVTM and CDR2 ANQGSEA. The CDR3 spans 12 residues. V was pared by 8 bases and J by 4 bases, with 6 bases of the junction left unmatched. CDR3 DNA sequence: TGCAGCTGTAAGACAGGGGCCACTGAAGCTTTCTTT. Its translation: CSCKTGATEAFF.

This clonotype was seen ten or more times. The chain joins TRBV7-2 to TRBJ2-3; TRBD2 aligns across 9 bases. Germline CDR1 SGHTA, CDR2 FQGNSA. The CDR3 loop spans 16 amino acids. Losses at the gene ends were 5 bases for V and 3 bases for J; bases not matched to a gene: 9. The CDR3 nucleotides are TGTGCCAGCAGCCCATGGCTAGCGGGATATACAGATACGCAGTATTTT. This sequence encodes CASSPWLAGYTDTQYF.

The chain recombines TRBV19 with TRBJ2-1, with D possibly TRBD1 on 7 matching bases. Between the trimmed V and J ends, which lost 3 bases and 7 bases, there was a span of 19 bases. The CDR3 contains 16 residues. Germline CDR1 is LNHDA and CDR2 is SQIVND (reference sequence). The CDR3 bases are TGTGCCAGTAGTATCGCGGGCAGGGGGAGGAGAAATGAGCAGTTCTTC. Residues: CASSIAGRGRRNEQFF.

This clonotype was seen only a few times. The chain carries TRBV6-2 or TRBV6-3 and TRBJ2-1; 12 positions agree with TRBD2. V was pared by 6 bases and J by 2 bases, with 8 bases of the junction left unmatched. Looked up from germline, CDR1 is MNHEY and CDR2 is SVGEGT. This CDR3 region has 17 residues. The DNA for the CDR3 is TGTGCCAGCAGCCAATTCGGACTAGCGGGGACCTACAATGAGCAGTTCTTC. As protein: CASSQFGLAGTYNEQFF.

The table lists this clonotype with a few counts. This sequence joins TRBV7-2 and TRBJ2-4; 8 bases are a match to TRBD1. Losses at the gene ends were 6 bases for V and 3 bases for J; bases not matched to a gene: 4. This CDR3 has 14 amino acids. The germline gives CDR1 SGHTA, CDR2 FQGNSA. The CDR3 DNA follows: TGTGCCAGCAGACCAGGGGGCCTCAAAAACATTCAGTACTTC. Its protein is CASRPGGLKNIQYF.

This clonotype has just a few counts. CDR3 coding DNA: TGTGCCAGCAGTTGGGAAGGTCCCTTGGGGGGCAATCAGCCCCAGCATTTT. Translating gives CASSWEGPLGGNQPQHF. V gene TRBV28 combines with J gene TRBJ1-5; TRBD1 is a possible D gene (5 bases). The CDR3 loop spans 17 amino acids. Germline V lookup: CDR1 MDHEN, CDR2 SYDVKM. The ends were cut back, 4 bases at V and 2 bases at J, with 18 bases in the middle. Full variable domain (remainder filled in from reference TRBV28 and TRBJ1-5): DVKVTQSSRYLVKRTGEKVFLECVQDMDHENMFWYRQDPGLGLRLIYFSYDVKMKEKGDIPEGYSVSREKKERFSLILESASTNQTSMYLCASSWEGPLGGNQPQHFGDGTRLSIL.

The rearrangement links TRBV19 to TRBJ2-2; D is uncertain. Germline V lookup: CDR1 LNHDA, CDR2 SQIVND (reference sequence). CDR3 length equals 17 residues. Trimming left V 7 bases short and J 1 base short, with 19 bases between. CDR3 nucleotide sequence: TGTGCCAGTAATAACCCTTTCGGACCGGGGAACACCGGGGAGCTGTTTTTT. Translating gives CASNNPFGPGNTGELFF. The full variable domain, rest sourced from reference TRBV19 and TRBJ2-2, is DGGITQSPKYLFRKEGQNVTLSCEQNLNHDAMYWYRQDPGQGLRLIYYSQIVNDFQKGDIAEGYSVSREKKESFPLTVTSAQKNPTAFYLCASNNPFGPGNTGELFFGEGSRLTVL.

There are a few counts of this clonotype. This chain connects TRBV6-1 to TRBJ2-4; 10 bases agree with TRBD2. The junction had 7 bases not matched to a gene; V was cut back by 1 base and J by 7 bases. This CDR3 spans 16 amino acids. Germline CDR1 is MNHNS and CDR2 is SASEGT. CDR3 region: CASSEVASGSPNIQYF. CDR3 coding DNA: TGTGCCAGCAGTGAAGTCGCTAGCGGGAGTCCTAACATTCAGTACTTC.

In this sample, this clonotype turned up once. The chain has TRBV7-4 and TRBJ2-5, with TRBD2 identical over 13 bases. Trimming took 2 bases from V and 4 from J; bases not matched to a gene: 7. This CDR3 region has 17 residues. Germline V lookup: CDR1 SGHVT, CDR2 SQSDAQ. The CDR3 protein is CASSLQTSGRLGETQYF. CDR3 DNA: TGTGCCAGCAGCTTACAGACTAGCGGGAGGCTAGGAGAGACCCAGTACTTC.

This chain links TRBV2 with TRBJ2-1, with D perhaps matching TRBD2 (7 bases). The CDR3 is 11 residues long. V was clipped by 8 bases and J by 8 bases, with 10 bases between them. Germline V gene sequence: CDR1 SNHLY, CDR2 FYNNEI. Written as DNA, the CDR3 is TGTGCCAGCTTCGGGGGGCATGAGCAGTTCTTC. Translated: CASFGGHEQFF.

This clonotype was observed at least ten times. The chain uses TRBV7-2 and TRBJ2-7, with D possibly TRBD2 on 6 matching bases. The CDR3 sequence is 15 residues long. From germline, CDR1 is SGHTA and CDR2 FQGNSA. Between the trimmed V and J ends, which lost 5 bases and 5 bases, there was a span of 19 bases. The CDR3 DNA reads as TGTGCCAGCAGCCATCGGGACTCCGCGGCCGACGAGCAGTACGTC. Translating it yields CASSHRDSAADEQYV.

This chain connects TRBV19 to TRBJ1-6; D call uncertain. With 3 bases removed from V and 5 bases from J, the gap between germline ends came to 11 bases. CDR1 and CDR2 from the germline V gene are LNHDA and SQIVND (reference sequence). This CDR3 region has 15 residues. The CDR3 loop reads CASSISVQNNSPLHF. As DNA, the CDR3 is TGTGCCAGTAGTATTTCGGTACAGAATAATTCACCCCTCCACTTT.